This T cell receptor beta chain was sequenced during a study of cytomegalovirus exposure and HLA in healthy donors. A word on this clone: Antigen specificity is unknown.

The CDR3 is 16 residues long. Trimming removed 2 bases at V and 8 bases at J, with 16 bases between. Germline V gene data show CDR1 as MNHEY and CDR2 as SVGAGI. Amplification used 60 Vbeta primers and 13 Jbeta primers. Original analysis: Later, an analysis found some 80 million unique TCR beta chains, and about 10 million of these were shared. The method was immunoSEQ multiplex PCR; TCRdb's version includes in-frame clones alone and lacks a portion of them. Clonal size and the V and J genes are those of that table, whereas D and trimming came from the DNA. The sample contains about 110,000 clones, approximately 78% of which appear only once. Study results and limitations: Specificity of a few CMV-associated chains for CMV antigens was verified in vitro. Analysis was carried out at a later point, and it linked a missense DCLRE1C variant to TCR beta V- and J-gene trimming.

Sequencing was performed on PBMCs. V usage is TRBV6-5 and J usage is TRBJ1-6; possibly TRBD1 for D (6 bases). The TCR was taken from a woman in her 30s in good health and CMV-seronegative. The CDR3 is CASSYQGIQGHSPLHF. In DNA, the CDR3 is TGTGCCAGCAGTTACCAGGGGATTCAGGGGCATTCACCCCTCCACTTT.